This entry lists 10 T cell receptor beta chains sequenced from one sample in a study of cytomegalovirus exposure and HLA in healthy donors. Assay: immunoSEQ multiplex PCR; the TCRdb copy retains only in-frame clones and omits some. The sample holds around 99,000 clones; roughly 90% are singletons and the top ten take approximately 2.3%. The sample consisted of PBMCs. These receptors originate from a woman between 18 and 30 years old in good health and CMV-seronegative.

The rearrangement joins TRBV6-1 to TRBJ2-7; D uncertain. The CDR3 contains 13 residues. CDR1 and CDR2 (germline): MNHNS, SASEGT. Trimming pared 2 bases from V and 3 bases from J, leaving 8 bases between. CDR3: CASSEFPSYEQYF. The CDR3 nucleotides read TGTGCCAGCAGTGAATTTCCCAGCTACGAGCAGTACTTC.

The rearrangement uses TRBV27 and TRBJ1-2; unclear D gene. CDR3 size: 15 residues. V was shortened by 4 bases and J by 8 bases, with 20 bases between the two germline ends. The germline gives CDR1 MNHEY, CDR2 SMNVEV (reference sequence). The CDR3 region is CASSSNPRHGVGYTF. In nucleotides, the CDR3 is TGTGCCAGCAGTTCGAATCCCCGACACGGGGTAGGCTACACCTTC.

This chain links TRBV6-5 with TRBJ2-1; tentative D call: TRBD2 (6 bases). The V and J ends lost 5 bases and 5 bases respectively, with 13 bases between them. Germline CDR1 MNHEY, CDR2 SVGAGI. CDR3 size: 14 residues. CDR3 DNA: TGTGCCAGCAGTCGACGGGACTTTCACAATGAGCAGTTCTTC. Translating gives CASSRRDFHNEQFF.

CDR3 coding DNA: TGTGCCAGCAGCGACCGACAGGGGGCGATCGAGCAGTACTTC. As protein: CASSDRQGAIEQYF. The chain couples TRBV7-2 to TRBJ2-7, with 10 bases that match TRBD1. The CDR3 runs 14 residues. Germline CDR1 SGHTA, CDR2 FQGNSA. J lost 6 bases, V lost 5 bases, and 7 bases had no gene match.

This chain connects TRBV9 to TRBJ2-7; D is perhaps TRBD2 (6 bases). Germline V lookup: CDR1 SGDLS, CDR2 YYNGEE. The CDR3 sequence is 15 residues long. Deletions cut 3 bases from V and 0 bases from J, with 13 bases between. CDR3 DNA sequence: TGTGCCAGCAGCGCCCGAATGGAGGGCTCCTACGAGCAGTACTTC. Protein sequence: CASSARMEGSYEQYF.

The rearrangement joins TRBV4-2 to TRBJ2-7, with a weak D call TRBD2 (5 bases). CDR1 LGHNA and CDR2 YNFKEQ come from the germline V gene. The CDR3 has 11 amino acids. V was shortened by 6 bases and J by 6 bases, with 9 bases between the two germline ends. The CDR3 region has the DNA TGTGCCAGCAGGGGTGAGGGCGAGCAGTACTTC. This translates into CASRGEGEQYF.

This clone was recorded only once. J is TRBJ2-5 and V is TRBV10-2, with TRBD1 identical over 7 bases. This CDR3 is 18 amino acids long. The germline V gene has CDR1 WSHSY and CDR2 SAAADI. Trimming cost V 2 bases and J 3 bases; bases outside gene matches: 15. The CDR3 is CASSERGLLVVGEETQYF. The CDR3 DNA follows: TGCGCCAGCAGTGAGAGGGGGCTGCTAGTAGTGGGGGAAGAGACCCAGTACTTC.

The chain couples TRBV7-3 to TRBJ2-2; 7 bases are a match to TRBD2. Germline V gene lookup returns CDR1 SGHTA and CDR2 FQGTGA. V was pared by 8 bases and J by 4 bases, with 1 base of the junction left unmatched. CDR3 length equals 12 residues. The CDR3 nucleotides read TGTGCCAGCGGGGGGGGCACCGGGGAGCTGTTTTTT. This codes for CASGGGTGELFF.

CDR3 nucleotide sequence: TGTGCCAGCAGCTCAAAGCGGGGAGACGGGGATGAGCAGTTCTTC. Protein sequence: CASSSKRGDGDEQFF. The chain has TRBV7-6 and TRBJ2-1, with 7 bases identical to TRBD2. The CDR3 runs to 15 residues. Per the germline V gene, CDR1 is SGHVS and CDR2 is FNYEAQ. Trimming took 4 bases from V and 8 from J; bases not matched to a gene: 11.

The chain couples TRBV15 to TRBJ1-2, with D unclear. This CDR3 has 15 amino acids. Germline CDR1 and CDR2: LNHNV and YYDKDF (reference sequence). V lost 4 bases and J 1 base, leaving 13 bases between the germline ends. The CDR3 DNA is TGTGCCACCAGCACAGGTACTCACATTAACTATGGCTACACCTTC. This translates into CATSTGTHINYGYTF.